Each of the 21 T cell receptor beta chains below was sequenced from the same sample in a study of T cells in Graves' hyperthyroidism and ophthalmopathy. It was RNA transcripts that yielded the amplified TCR beta CDR3 regions. During a first-round RT-PCR of the TCR CDR3, the HTBI primer set was used. TCRdb re-called the multiplex PCR reads with MiXCR, one entry per CDR3 protein. The sample lists a few hundred thousand distinct CDR3 sequences, around 16% seen once, with less than 3.5% in the top ten. Sequencing was done on a sample of blood. The source of these receptors is a middle-aged woman with Graves' ophthalmopathy.

This chain uses TRBV2 with TRBJ2-2; D unresolved. V was trimmed by 3 bases and J by 6 bases, leaving 5 bases between them. CDR1 is SNHLY, CDR2 FYNNEI, per germline. The CDR3 length is 12 residues. CDR3 nucleotide sequence: TGTGCCAGCAGTGACCCACCCGGGGAGCTGTTTTTT. Translating it yields CASSDPPGELFF.

This clonotype has a count of ten or more. The chain uses TRBV2 and TRBJ1-1; D call uncertain. Trimming took 6 bases from V and 4 from J, leaving 21 bases between them. CDR3 length equals 16 residues. CDR1 and CDR2 from the germline V gene are SNHLY and FYNNEI. CDR3 sequence reads: CASSRSPLLRSTEAFF. The CDR3 nucleotides read TGTGCCAGCAGCAGAAGCCCCCTGTTAAGGAGCACTGAAGCTTTCTTT.

This clonotype came up many times. The chain has TRBV2 and TRBJ2-3, with TRBD1 as a possible D gene (5 bases). The CDR3 is made up of 14 amino acids. Trimming stripped 5 bases from V and 4 bases from J, with 13 bases between. The V gene's germline CDR1 is SNHLY and CDR2 FYNNEI. CDR3 bases: TGTGCCAGCAGTCCCGAAAGACAGTCAGATACGCAGTATTTT. It encodes CASSPERQSDTQYF. Full variable domain (outside the CDR3, taken from reference TRBV2 and TRBJ2-3): EPEVTQTPSHQVTQMGQEVILRCVPISNHLYFYWYRQILGQKVEFLVSFYNNEISEKSEIFDDQFSVERPDGSNFTLKIRSTKLEDSAMYFCASSPERQSDTQYFGPGTRLTVL.

In this sample, this clonotype turned up many times. The rearrangement joins TRBV7-6 to TRBJ2-7; D possibly matches TRBD1 or TRBD2 (5 bases each). The CDR3 loop spans 13 amino acids. V lost 4 bases and J lost 2, with 9 bases in between. CDR1 SGHVS and CDR2 FNYEAQ come from the germline V gene. CDR3 nucleotide sequence: TGTGCCAGCAGCTCCCGGGGCACCTACGAGCAGTACTTC. Translated: CASSSRGTYEQYF.

A remark on this clonotype: An end of the junction differs from the germline gene, which may be a read error. V usage is TRBV5-1 and J usage is TRBJ1-2; weak D call: TRBD1 (5 bases). The CDR3 spans 15 residues. CDR1 SGHRS and CDR2 YFSETQ come from the germline V gene. The CDR3 spells CASSLGTMNSYGYTF. The CDR3 coding sequence is TGCGCCAGCAGTTTGGGGACTATGAATTCCTATGGCTACACCTTC. Drawing the rest from reference TRBV5-1 and TRBJ1-2, the complete variable domain is KAGVTQTPRYLIKTRGQQVTLSCSPISGHRSVSWYQQTPGQGLQFLFEYFSETQRNKGNFPGRFSGRQFSNSRSEMNVSTLELGDSALYLCASSLGTMNSYGYTFGSGTRLTVV.

In its sample, this clonotype was seen many times. This chain joins TRBV29-1 and TRBJ1-1, with a weak D call TRBD1 (5 bases). V was cut by 6 bases and J by 4 bases, with 9 bases left in between. This CDR3 has 11 residues. Germline V lookup: CDR1 SQVTM, CDR2 ANQGSEA. This CDR3 reads CSVLGGTEAFF. The DNA for the CDR3 is TGCAGCGTCCTCGGGGGCACTGAAGCTTTCTTT.

In its sample, this clonotype was seen many times. V is TRBV20-1 and J is TRBJ2-1, with D tentatively TRBD2 (6 bases). The CDR3 runs to 13 residues. Trimming shortened V by 1 base and J by 9 bases, and 13 bases separated the two germline ends. The V gene's germline CDR1 is DFQATT and CDR2 SNEGSKA (reference sequence). CDR3 in amino acids: CSARALAQGEQFF. The CDR3, as DNA: TGCAGTGCTAGAGCCCTAGCGCAGGGTGAGCAGTTCTTC.

This chain uses TRBV2 with TRBJ2-3; D remains unclear. Per the germline V gene, CDR1 is SNHLY and CDR2 is FYNNEI. This CDR3 has 13 amino acids. Between the trimmed V and J ends, which lost 6 bases and 1 base, there was a span of 8 bases. The DNA of the CDR3 is TGTGCCAGCAGGGGTTTCCGCACAGATACGCAGTATTTT. It encodes CASRGFRTDTQYF. Supplemented by reference TRBV2 and TRBJ2-3, the full variable domain reads EPEVTQTPSHQVTQMGQEVILRCVPISNHLYFYWYRQILGQKVEFLVSFYNNEISEKSEIFDDQFSVERPDGSNFTLKIRSTKLEDSAMYFCASRGFRTDTQYFGPGTRLTVL.

This clonotype was seen repeatedly, ten times or more. The CDR3 is CASSLFRDLKETQYF. DNA of the CDR3: TGTGCCAGCAGTTTATTCCGGGATTTAAAAGAGACCCAGTACTTC. The chain is built from TRBV28 and TRBJ2-5, with a possible D match to TRBD2 (5 bases). From germline, CDR1 is MDHEN and CDR2 SYDVKM. V shed 1 base and J shed 3 bases, with 12 bases lying between them. The CDR3 is made up of 15 amino acids.

This clonotype was seen more than once but under ten times. The CDR3 DNA reads as TGTGCCACCAGTGACCCCGCGACTAGCGGGGGCTACTCCTACAATGAGCAGTTCTTC. Its protein is CATSDPATSGGYSYNEQFF. The gene calls are TRBV24-1 and TRBJ2-1; 12 bases align to TRBD2. With 4 bases clipped from V and 0 bases from J, the junction kept 9 bases outside the gene matches. In germline, CDR1 is KGHDR, CDR2 SFDVKD. The CDR3 extends over 19 amino acids.

In its sample, this clonotype was seen many times. The genes are TRBV18 and TRBJ2-7; TRBD1 matches 7 bases. Trimming removed 6 bases from V and 0 bases from J; junction bases left unmatched: 2. The CDR3 contains 13 residues. Germline V gene lookup returns CDR1 KGHSH and CDR2 LQKENI. The CDR3 nucleotides are TGTGCCAGCTCCGGGACAGACTCCTACGAGCAGTACTTC. It translates to CASSGTDSYEQYF.

The genes are TRBV11-2 and TRBJ2-1; TRBD2 matches at 11 bases. The CDR3 runs to 16 residues. CDR1 and CDR2 (germline): SGHAT, FQNNGV. V trimming: 3 bases; J trimming: 9 bases; junction bases outside the gene matches: 10. As DNA, the CDR3 is TGTGCCAGCAGCTTGATAGCGGGAGGGTTGGTGGGTGAGCAGTTCTTC. Translation gives CASSLIAGGLVGEQFF.

As to this clonotype: Since a much larger clone is just one base distant, this may be a read error. As DNA, the CDR3 is TGTGCCAGCGAGGAAGGGTGGGGATTAGATACGCAGTATTTT. Protein sequence: CASEEGWGLDTQYF. The V gene is TRBV2, the J gene TRBJ2-3; D ambiguous. Trimming cost V 8 bases and J 5 bases, with 17 bases left between them. Per the germline V gene, CDR1 is SNHLY and CDR2 is FYNNEI. CDR3 length equals 14 residues. Based on the CDR3 plus reference TRBV2 and TRBJ2-3, the full variable domain is EPEVTQTPSHQVTQMGQEVILRCVPISNHLYFYWYRQILGQKVEFLVSFYNNEISEKSEIFDDQFSVERPDGSNFTLKIRSTKLEDSAMYFCASEEGWGLDTQYFGPGTRLTVL.

This clonotype has a count of ten or more. The chain uses TRBV20-1 and TRBJ1-1; D gene ambiguous. The V end was cut by 3 bases, the J end by 7 bases, with 9 bases between. The CDR3 has 11 amino acids. Looked up from germline, CDR1 is DFQATT and CDR2 is SNEGSKA (reference sequence). The CDR3 DNA reads TGCAGTGCTAGCAACGGACTTGAAGCTTTCTTT. Translated: CSASNGLEAFF.

This clonotype was picked up many times. The chain joins TRBV20-1 to TRBJ2-1, with 9 nucleotides matching TRBD2. The CDR3 contains 14 residues. Per germline, CDR1 DFQATT and CDR2 SNEGSKA (reference sequence). After removal of 0 bases from V and 4 bases from J, the junction contained 1 base not matched to a gene. The CDR3 loop is CSARELAGYNEQFF. The CDR3 nucleotides read TGCAGTGCTAGAGAACTAGCGGGTTACAATGAGCAGTTCTTC.

This clonotype has a count of ten or more. This chain uses TRBV11-2 with TRBJ2-7; 13 nucleotides match TRBD2. The CDR3 is 16 amino acids. Trimming removed 0 bases from V and 4 bases from J; junction bases left unmatched: 3. The germline gives CDR1 SGHAT, CDR2 FQNNGV. The DNA of the CDR3 is TGTGCCAGCAGCTTAGACGGGACTAGCGGGATATACGAGCAGTACTTC. Its protein product is CASSLDGTSGIYEQYF.

A few counts support this clonotype. CDR3 nucleotide sequence: TGCAGTGCTAGATCAGGGGGCTATCAGCCCCAGCATTTT. Translation gives CSARSGGYQPQHF. This rearrangement joins TRBV20-1 to TRBJ1-5; 8 nucleotides agree with TRBD1. Germline CDR1 DFQATT, CDR2 SNEGSKA (reference sequence). V was pared by 2 bases and J by 5 bases, with 2 bases of the junction left unmatched. The CDR3 covers 13 residues.

This chain connects TRBV2 to TRBJ1-2; D remains unclear. Germline CDR1 and CDR2: SNHLY and FYNNEI. This CDR3 has 14 amino acids. V gave up 5 bases and J gave up 3 bases, with 13 bases separating them. This chain's CDR3 is CASSITTDDYGYTF. The CDR3 DNA reads TGTGCCAGCAGTATTACGACGGACGACTATGGCTACACCTTC.

In this sample, this clonotype turned up once. The DNA is omitted, as the CDR3 cannot be located on it reliably, and the CDR3 follows TCRdb's listing. The chain links TRBV29-1 to TRBJ2-2. Germline V lookup: CDR1 SQVTM, CDR2 ANQGSEA. The CDR3 totals 12 residues, both ends included. The CDR3 is CSVEVRFGELFF.

Many counts were recorded for this clonotype. The CDR3 DNA sequence: TGTGCCAGCAGCCTTAGCGGGAGCTGGAATGAGCAGTTCTTC. It translates to CASSLSGSWNEQFF. The chain recombines TRBV5-6 with TRBJ2-1; 9 bases fit TRBD2. Trimming cost V 4 bases and J 7 bases; bases outside gene matches: 6. CDR3 length: 14 residues. Germline-derived CDR1 and CDR2 are SGHDT and YYEEEE. Looking up the rest from reference TRBV5-6 and TRBJ2-1 gives the full variable domain: DAGVTQSPTHLIKTRGQQVTLRCSPKSGHDTVSWYQQALGQGPQFIFQYYEEEERQRGNFPDRFSGHQFPNYSSELNVNALLLGDSALYLCASSLSGSWNEQFFGPGTRLTVL.

In its sample, this clonotype was seen a few times. For the CDR3, the DNA is TGCAGTGCTAGAAAGGGCCCCGGGGAAAAACTGTTTTTT. Protein: CSARKGPGEKLFF. This chain joins TRBV20-1 and TRBJ1-4; D gene ambiguous. The CDR3 sequence is 13 residues long. The V and J ends lost 2 bases and 8 bases respectively, with 12 bases between them. Germline assignment: CDR1 DFQATT and CDR2 SNEGSKA (reference sequence).